The T cell receptor (beta chain) described here comes from a study of pediatric ulcerative colitis. The study, taken as a whole, reports: Rectal repertoires separated controls, mild-moderate and acute severe colitis.

Sequencing depth was up to 500,000 reads per sample. Generated by immunoSEQ multiplex PCR, the TCRdb table keeps only in-frame clones and is missing some. The sample has about 36,000 clones, 70% to 90% seen once. Turning to this clone: Its antigen remains unknown.

The origin of this receptor is a girl under 18 with moderate ulcerative colitis. Sequenced sample: blood.

CDR3 sequence (DNA): TGTGCCAGTAGTATGGGTAGCGGGAGGGCGAATGAGCAGTTCTTC. Its translation is CASSMGSGRANEQFF. This chain connects TRBV19 to TRBJ2-1, with 11 positions matching TRBD2. V gave up 3 bases and J gave up 7 bases; unmatched junction bases: 5. The germline CDR1 and CDR2 sequences are LNHDA and SQIVND (reference sequence). The CDR3 is 15 residues long.